This entry features one TCR beta chain sequence. As yet, its antigen is unknown. The data were obtained in a study of T cell responses to AZD1222 COVID-19 vaccine. The method was immunoSEQ multiplex PCR; TCRdb's version includes in-frame clones alone and lacks a portion of them. The table includes 100,000 or so clones, about 88% detected once. This CDR3 comprises 15 residues. CDR1 is SEHNR and CDR2 is FQNEAQ in the germline V gene (reference sequence). V dropped 6 bases and J dropped 1; count of bases not matched to a gene: 9. Findings of the study overall: Repertoires in all cases were sampled only once the peak T cell response had passed. Clonal diversity was possibly underestimated; the donors were predominantly white British and more often female. Baseline seropositives among AZD1222 recipients totaled only 5 to 7. The span of vaccine-associated CD4 TCRs extended across spike, with dominance at 160-218 and 743-854.

This chain uses TRBV7-9 with TRBJ2-7; 7 positions agree with TRBD1. The sequence came from an adult who received the AZD1222 COVID-19 vaccine. The sample was peripheral blood, taken 28 days after the second AZD1222 dose. CDR3 region: CASSRWDRGSYEQYF. CDR3 nucleotide sequence: TGTGCCAGCAGTCGATGGGACAGAGGTTCCTACGAGCAGTACTTC. The variable domain in full, with the rest retrieved from reference TRBV7-9 and TRBJ2-7, is DTGVSQNPRHKITKRGQNVTFRCDPISEHNRLYWYRQTLGQGPEFLTYFQNEAQLEKSRLLSDRFSAERPKGSFSTLEIQRTEQGDSAMYLCASSRWDRGSYEQYFGPGTRLTVT.